This TCR beta chain was sequenced during a study of regulatory T cells in long-lasting Graves disease. Time point defined: persistent/refractory GD, antithyroid drugs over 5 years with positive TRAb. Isolated PBMC RNA provided the starting material for the TCR library. CDR1 and CDR2 (germline): LGHDT, YNNKEL (reference sequence). The CDR3 sequence is 15 residues long. V was cut by 1 base and J by 4 bases, with 8 bases left in between. iRepertoire HTBI primers and Arm-PCR of CDR3 regions built TCR beta libraries. In the study's own analysis: Overall, samples carried more than 55 TRBV and 14 TRBJ segments. MiXCR, applied by TCRdb to the multiplex PCR reads, yields one record per CDR3 protein. TCRdb, not the authors, supplied the V and J calls. This table holds approximately 440,000 distinct CDR3 sequences, 23% found once. Notes on the study in general: Compared with new cases, persistent Graves' patients showed reduced TCR diversity.

Concerning this clonotype: Antigen: not known.

The specimen comprised peripheral blood mononuclear cells (PBMCs), sampled when the disease was refractory, from a patient treated with antithyroid drugs. This receptor was taken from a female donor with Graves disease. This chain uses TRBV3-1 with TRBJ2-6; possible D gene TRBD1, 5 bases. CDR3: CASSQGQGGANVLTF. CDR3 bases: TGTGCCAGCAGCCAAGGGCAGGGCGGGGCCAACGTCCTGACTTTC. Filled out from reference TRBV3-1 and TRBJ2-6, the complete variable domain reads DTAVSQTPKYLVTQMGNDKSIKCEQNLGHDTMYWYKQDSKKFLKIMFSYNNKELIINETVPNRFSPKSPDKAHLNLHINSLELGDSAVYFCASSQGQGGANVLTFGAGSRLTVL.